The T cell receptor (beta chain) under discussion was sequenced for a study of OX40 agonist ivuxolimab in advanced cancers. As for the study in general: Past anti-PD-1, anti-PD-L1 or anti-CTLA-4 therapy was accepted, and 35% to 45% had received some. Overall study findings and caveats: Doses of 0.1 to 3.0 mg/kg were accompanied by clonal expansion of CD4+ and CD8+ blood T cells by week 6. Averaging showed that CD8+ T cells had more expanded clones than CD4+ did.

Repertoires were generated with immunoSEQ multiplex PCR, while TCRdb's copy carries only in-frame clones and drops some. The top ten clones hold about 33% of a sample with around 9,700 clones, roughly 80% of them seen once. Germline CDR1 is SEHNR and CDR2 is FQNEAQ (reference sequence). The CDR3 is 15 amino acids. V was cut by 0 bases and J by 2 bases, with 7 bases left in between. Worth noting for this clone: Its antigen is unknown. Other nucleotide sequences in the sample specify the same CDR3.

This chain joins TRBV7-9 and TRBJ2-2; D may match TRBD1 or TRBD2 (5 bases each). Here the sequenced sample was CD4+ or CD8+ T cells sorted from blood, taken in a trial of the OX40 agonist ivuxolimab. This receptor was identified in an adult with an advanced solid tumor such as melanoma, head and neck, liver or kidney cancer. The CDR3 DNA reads TGTGCCAGCAGCTTAGCAGGGGACAACACCGGGGAGCTGTTTTTT. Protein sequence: CASSLAGDNTGELFF.